A single sample is the source of the 29 T cell receptor beta chains below, sequenced in a study of cytomegalovirus exposure and HLA in healthy donors. Researchers ran the PCR with 60 Vbeta and 13 Jbeta primers. Repertoires were generated with immunoSEQ multiplex PCR, while TCRdb's copy carries only in-frame clones and drops some. The top ten clones hold 42% of a sample with tens of thousands of clones, 62% of them seen once. Sequencing was carried out using PBMCs. The receptors here all came from a male donor in good health and CMV-seropositive.

This rearrangement joins TRBV6-1 to TRBJ1-3, with D possibly matching TRBD1 (5 bases). The CDR3 is 18 amino acids. The germline V gene encodes CDR1 MNHNS and CDR2 SASEGT. V was trimmed by 4 bases and J by 0 bases, leaving 19 bases between them. CDR3 bases: TGTGCCAGCAGTGTTAATGTTGGGGGGACCCACTCTGGAAACACCATATATTTT. This encodes CASSVNVGGTHSGNTIYF.

This clone was detected a few times. The chain carries TRBV7-3 and TRBJ2-7, with 9 bases lining up with TRBD2. After removal of 5 bases from V and 3 bases from J, the junction contained 2 bases not matched to a gene. Germline CDR1 is SGHTA and CDR2 is FQGTGA. The CDR3 totals 13 residues. The CDR3: CASSPTSGYEQYF. The CDR3 DNA reads TGTGCCAGCAGCCCGACTAGCGGCTACGAGCAGTACTTC.

The table lists this clone with a few counts. The chain is built from TRBV4-1 and TRBJ2-3, with D maybe TRBD2 (6 bases). The CDR3 is 14 amino acids. Germline values: CDR1 MGHRA, CDR2 YSYEKL. V dropped 4 bases and J dropped 0 bases, with 8 bases sitting between them. In DNA, the CDR3 is TGCGCCAGCAGCCTTCGGGAGAGCACAGATACGCAGTATTTT. The encoded protein is CASSLRESTDTQYF.

The chain uses TRBV5-4 and TRBJ2-1, with a possible D match to TRBD2 (8 bases). V was cut by 4 bases and J by 5 bases, with 16 bases left in between. The CDR3 loop spans 15 amino acids. Per the germline V gene, CDR1 is SGHNT and CDR2 is YYREEE (reference sequence). The CDR3, as DNA: TGTGCCAGCAGCCCCGGGGGGGGGACAGACAATGAGCAGTTCTTC. The encoded protein is CASSPGGGTDNEQFF.

This clone has only a few counts. The chain recombines TRBV9 with TRBJ2-7; 9 bases align to TRBD2. Per germline, CDR1 SGDLS and CDR2 YYNGEE. This CDR3 contains 16 residues. Trimming took 0 bases from V and 0 from J; bases not matched to a gene: 4. CDR3 amino acids: CASSVEKRGVSYEQYF. In DNA, the CDR3 is TGTGCCAGCAGCGTAGAAAAGCGGGGGGTCTCCTACGAGCAGTACTTC.

By frequency in the sample, this clone is medium-sized. The chain recombines TRBV6-4 with TRBJ1-6; 7 bases match TRBD1. CDR3 size: 15 residues. Germline V gene lookup returns CDR1 MRHNA and CDR2 SNTAGT. Losses at the gene ends were 2 bases for V and 7 bases for J; bases not matched to a gene: 5. In nucleotides, the CDR3 is TGTGCCAGCAGTGACGAGGGGGCCGGGAATTCACCCCTCCACTTT. Its protein product is CASSDEGAGNSPLHF.

This clone occurred a few times. The chain uses TRBV28 and TRBJ1-2; D not resolved. V was clipped by 10 bases and J by 6 bases, with 15 bases between them. The V gene's germline CDR1 is MDHEN and CDR2 SYDVKM. The CDR3 consists of 12 residues. The CDR3 bases are TGTGCCACCGTAGGAGGCTGGAATGGCTACACCTTC. Translating it yields CATVGGWNGYTF.

This chain connects TRBV19 to TRBJ2-5, with a tentative D call TRBD2 (6 bases). The J call is in doubt because the DNA end fits TRBJ2-7 better. Germline CDR1 reads LNHDA; CDR2 reads SQIVND (reference sequence). The CDR3 spans 13 residues. The CDR3 DNA follows: TGTGCCAGTAGTCCGGACTACTCCTACGAGCAGTACTTC. This encodes CASSPDYSYEQYF.

This chain connects TRBV4-2 to TRBJ1-1; 8 nucleotides line up with TRBD1. Germline CDR1 reads LGHNA; CDR2 reads YNFKEQ. This CDR3 spans 16 amino acids. V dropped 1 base and J dropped 3; count of bases not matched to a gene: 7. The DNA for the CDR3 is TGTGCCAGCAGCCAAGGCCCAGGGGGCGCTGACACTGAAGCTTTCTTT. Its translation is CASSQGPGGADTEAFF.

The rearrangement joins TRBV4-2 to TRBJ2-3; 10 bases match TRBD2. Germline CDR1 and CDR2: LGHNA and YNFKEQ. The length of the CDR3 is 16 residues. J gave up 4 bases and V 1 base, and 5 bases lay outside the gene matches. DNA of the CDR3: TGTGCCAGCAGCCAAGTTCTAGCGGGGGAATCAGATACGCAGTATTTT. It codes for CASSQVLAGESDTQYF.

The chain is built from TRBV28 and TRBJ2-7; D may be TRBD1 (6 bases). Germline CDR1 reads MDHEN; CDR2 reads SYDVKM. V was cut by 3 bases and J by 3 bases, with 12 bases left in between. The length of the CDR3 is 14 residues. The CDR3 reads CASSFTGTVYEQYF. The DNA of the CDR3 is TGTGCCAGCAGTTTCACAGGGACCGTCTACGAGCAGTACTTC.

This chain uses TRBV6-5 with TRBJ2-7, with TRBD2 matching 8 bases. The CDR3 totals 15 residues. V trimming: 5 bases; J trimming: 3 bases; junction bases outside the gene matches: 9. The germline CDR1 and CDR2 sequences are MNHEY and SVGAGI. CDR3 sequence (DNA): TGTGCCAGCAGTCCCCTAGCGGGCGGGATCTACGAGCAGTACTTC. It specifies CASSPLAGGIYEQYF.

A note on this clone: This specimen includes other DNA sequences encoding the same CDR3. The chain recombines TRBV6-5 with TRBJ2-2; D might be TRBD2 (6 bases). V dropped 0 bases and J dropped 3 bases, with 8 bases sitting between them. CDR1 is MNHEY, CDR2 SVGAGI, per germline. CDR3 length equals 15 residues. CDR3 in amino acids: CASSYSSGDTGELFF. The CDR3 DNA sequence: TGTGCCAGCAGTTACTCTAGCGGCGACACCGGGGAGCTGTTTTTT.

The chain carries TRBV4-1 and TRBJ2-1, with 12 bases identical to TRBD2. The CDR3 totals 14 residues. The V gene end was trimmed by 6 bases and the J gene end by 7 bases; junction bases not matched to a gene: 4. The V gene's germline CDR1 is MGHRA and CDR2 YSYEKL. The CDR3 DNA sequence: TGCGCCAGCAGTAAGGGACTAGCGGGTAATGAGCAGTTCTTC. It specifies CASSKGLAGNEQFF.

The chain couples TRBV6-5 to TRBJ2-3; 11 bases agree with TRBD1. Germline CDR1 MNHEY, CDR2 SVGAGI. The CDR3 has 15 residues. V lost 6 bases and J lost 4; bases outside the gene matches: 6. The CDR3 DNA follows: TGTGCCAGCAGCCTCCTGGGACAGGGGGCAGATACGCAGTATTTT. Translated: CASSLLGQGADTQYF.

The sample holds one count of this clone. V and J are TRBV30 and TRBJ2-1; D gene ambiguous. The CDR3 is 11 amino acids. Germline V gene lookup returns CDR1 GTSNPN and CDR2 SVGIG (reference sequence). Trimming removed 5 bases from V and 6 bases from J, with 8 bases in between. The CDR3 sequence is CAWDAANEQFF. CDR3 DNA: TGTGCCTGGGATGCGGCCAATGAGCAGTTCTTC.

The chain is built from TRBV2 and TRBJ2-7; 7 nucleotides agree with TRBD1. Germline V gene data show CDR1 as SNHLY and CDR2 as FYNNEI. Trimming took 11 bases from V and 2 from J; bases not matched to a gene: 18. This CDR3 contains 16 residues. The DNA of the CDR3 is TGTGCCTCCTCAAGATCACAGGGGATTACAACCTACGAGCAGTACTTC. It is translated as CASSRSQGITTYEQYF.

This clone was counted once. The chain employs TRBV30 and TRBJ2-7; tentatively, D is TRBD1 (5 bases). CDR1 and CDR2 (germline): GTSNPN, SVGIG (reference sequence). V lost 1 base to trimming and J lost 5 bases, with 24 bases between them. There are 17 residues in the CDR3. CDR3 nucleotides: TGTGCCTGGAGTGGACTCAAGATGGTACAGGATGTCCACGAGCAGTACTTC. It specifies CAWSGLKMVQDVHEQYF.

The chain links TRBV5-1 to TRBJ2-5; no reliable D call. This CDR3 comprises 11 residues. V lost 3 bases, J lost 2 bases, and 2 bases lay in between. Per the germline V gene, CDR1 is SGHRS and CDR2 is YFSETQ. The CDR3 loop is CASSSQETQYF. CDR3 nucleotides: TGCGCCAGCAGCTCTCAAGAGACCCAGTACTTC. Looking up the rest from reference TRBV5-1 and TRBJ2-5 gives the full variable domain: KAGVTQTPRYLIKTRGQQVTLSCSPISGHRSVSWYQQTPGQGLQFLFEYFSETQRNKGNFPGRFSGRQFSNSRSEMNVSTLELGDSALYLCASSSQETQYFGPGTRLLVL.

The rearrangement links TRBV18 to TRBJ2-7, with 10 bases aligning to TRBD1. The V gene end was trimmed by 2 bases and the J gene end by 3 bases; junction bases not matched to a gene: 13. Germline V gene data show CDR1 as KGHSH and CDR2 as LQKENI. The CDR3 loop spans 18 amino acids. The CDR3 DNA reads as TGTGCCAGCTCACCAACGGGCCCTGGGACAGGGGCATACTACGAGCAGTACTTC. It codes for CASSPTGPGTGAYYEQYF.

This clone has more than one count but fewer than ten. The chain uses TRBV4-2 and TRBJ1-3; D not certain. V lost 1 base, J lost 0 bases, and 10 bases lay in between. The CDR3 runs 16 residues. Germline CDR1 and CDR2: LGHNA and YNFKEQ. CDR3 loop: CASSQVAGLSGNTIYF. The CDR3 coding sequence is TGTGCCAGCAGCCAAGTCGCAGGACTCTCTGGAAACACCATATATTTT.

V gene TRBV6-5 combines with J gene TRBJ2-3, with TRBD2 matching over 7 bases. CDR1 MNHEY and CDR2 SVGAGI come from the germline V gene. CDR3 length: 15 residues. With 0 bases clipped from V and 7 bases from J, the junction kept 7 bases outside the gene matches. CDR3 sequence reads: CASSYSPAGDNTQYF. The CDR3 bases are TGTGCCAGCAGTTACTCTCCGGCGGGGGATAATACGCAGTATTTT.

The chain uses TRBV6-1 and TRBJ2-7; D is possibly TRBD2 (5 bases). V was cut by 6 bases and J by 5 bases, with 17 bases left in between. Per the germline V gene, CDR1 is MNHNS and CDR2 is SASEGT. The CDR3 runs to 14 residues. The CDR3 nucleotides read TGTGCCAGCAGAAAATTCCGGGAATATCACGAGCAGTACTTC. Its protein product is CASRKFREYHEQYF.

This clone was picked up a small number of times. The chain employs TRBV10-1 and TRBJ2-7, with 9 bases lining up with TRBD2. The CDR3 consists of 14 residues. Germline assignment: CDR1 WNHNN and CDR2 SYGVQD (reference sequence). Germline trimming cut 5 bases from V and 4 bases from J; bases unmatched to any gene: 6. CDR3 amino acids: CASSRAGGPYEQYF. The CDR3 DNA reads as TGCGCCAGCAGTAGAGCGGGAGGACCGTACGAGCAGTACTTC.

This CDR3 is CSAFLNEKLFF. CDR3 sequence (DNA): TGCAGTGCTTTCCTTAATGAAAAACTGTTTTTT. This rearrangement joins TRBV20-1 to TRBJ1-4, with D uncertain. Trimming removed 5 bases from V and 4 bases from J, with 5 bases in between. The CDR3 length is 11 residues. Germline CDR1 reads DFQATT; CDR2 reads SNEGSKA (reference sequence).

V is TRBV19 and J is TRBJ2-2, with 7 bases identical to TRBD2. J gave up 5 bases and V 6 bases, and 12 bases lay outside the gene matches. The CDR3 spans 16 residues. Per germline, CDR1 LNHDA and CDR2 SQIVND (reference sequence). CDR3 sequence: CASSPFAVGGTGELFF. The CDR3 DNA reads as TGTGCCAGTAGCCCATTTGCCGTGGGGGGGACCGGGGAGCTGTTTTTT.

CDR3 loop: CASILLTGGNEQFF. The CDR3, as DNA: TGTGCCAGCATCCTGTTGACAGGTGGCAATGAGCAGTTCTTC. The chain couples TRBV2 to TRBJ2-1; tentatively, D is TRBD1 (6 bases). Germline assignment: CDR1 SNHLY and CDR2 FYNNEI. The CDR3 totals 14 residues. Trimming cost V 7 bases and J 6 bases, with 16 bases left between them.

The chain links TRBV7-3 to TRBJ2-2; no clear D gene. The germline V gene has CDR1 SGHTA and CDR2 FQGTGA. V gave up 0 bases and J gave up 4 bases, with 6 bases separating them. This CDR3 has 14 residues. As DNA, the CDR3 is TGTGCCAGCAGCTTAACGCCGGGCACCGGGGAGCTGTTTTTT. Translated, it gives CASSLTPGTGELFF.

This chain links TRBV5-1 with TRBJ1-2; 8 nucleotides line up with TRBD1. The CDR3 has 15 residues. J was trimmed by 7 bases and V by 3 bases; bases with no gene match: 11. Germline V lookup: CDR1 SGHRS, CDR2 YFSETQ. The DNA for the CDR3 is TGCGCCAGCAGCTCTACGACAGGGGCGCGAGGTGGCTACACCTTC. Translated, it gives CASSSTTGARGGYTF.